This is a list of T cell receptor beta chains from one sample in a study of blood T cell repertoires in COVID-19. Sequencing was performed with immunoSEQ multiplex PCR; in TCRdb, only in-frame clones are kept and a portion is missing. The sample shows under 350,000 clones, around 85% of them seen only once. The sample was PBMCs or T cells enriched from blood (not recorded which). These receptors were obtained from a woman in her 40s with acute COVID-19. Each CDR3 is given without its conserved first and last residue.

j_call,v_call,cdr3_aa
TRBJ1-2,TRBV28,ASSFDRGYGYT
TRBJ2-7,TRBV6-2/TRBV6-3,ASSYGRAANYEQY
TRBJ1-2,TRBV6-5,ASSYPLTANYGYT
TRBJ1-6,TRBV5-1,ASSLDGSNSPLH
TRBJ1-2,TRBV27,ASSLEGAGGYGYT
TRBJ2-7,TRBV25-1,ASSDQGIGSYEQY
TRBJ1-5,TRBV2,ASTLTGGQPQH
TRBJ2-7,TRBV11-2,ASSTTGGVGYEQY
TRBJ1-2,TRBV19,ASSNPYKGADYGYT
TRBJ2-2,TRBV5-1,ASSLAFSTGELF
TRBJ2-1,TRBV18,ASSPLSGQGSSEQF
TRBJ1-2,TRBV18,ASSPRDSPTNYGYT
TRBJ2-7,TRBV5-1,ASSLGGQVGEQY
TRBJ2-7,TRBV11-1,ASSLGWDSSYEQY
TRBJ2-2,TRBV11-2,ASSSKIAGGTGELF
TRBJ2-7,TRBV18,ASSPVRGGSYEQY
TRBJ1-1,TRBV4-2,ASSQQQGALNTEAF
TRBJ1-4,TRBV7-9,ASSSTGQGGEKLF
TRBJ2-1,TRBV28,ASRPLLAGESNEQF
TRBJ2-7,TRBV5-4,ASSTGQGAYEQY
TRBJ2-7,TRBV5-6,ASSLVGQGTYEQY
TRBJ1-6,TRBV5-1,ASSPSGQGGSPLH
TRBJ1-6,TRBV27,ASSLKQGSPLH
TRBJ1-3,TRBV28,ASTLAGSGNTIY
TRBJ1-1,TRBV27,ASSTTGTEAF
TRBJ2-3,TRBV6-2/TRBV6-3,ASSEAAGVTDTQY
TRBJ2-3,TRBV7-2,ASSSTGRDTQY
TRBJ1-5,TRBV18,ASSPAGGSNQPQH
TRBJ1-6,TRBV5-1,ASSSGTGNSPLH
TRBJ1-5,TRBV7-6,ASSLGAGLNQPQH
TRBJ1-1,TRBV11-2,ASSFWGQGANTEAF
TRBJ1-2,TRBV5-1,ASSLAPRGGTNYGYT
TRBJ1-1,TRBV19,ASSTGVGRTDTEAF
TRBJ2-3,TRBV19,ASSPGLAGLRVLADTQY
TRBJ1-1,TRBV4-3,ASSQGTRMLNTEAF
TRBJ1-2,TRBV18,ASSPTSGTGGATTLNGYT
TRBJ1-3,TRBV6-1,ASSETGGTGNTIY
TRBJ2-1,TRBV5-5,ASSLMTITPLDPISNEQF
TRBJ2-3,TRBV7-2,ASSRTSYPDTQY
TRBJ1-1,TRBV5-1,ASSYRENTEAF
TRBJ1-4,TRBV7-9,ASSQLTGKLF
TRBJ1-1,TRBV11-2,ASSLVQGTGTEAF
TRBJ1-6,TRBV27,ASSLARTGTSSNSPLH
TRBJ1-6,TRBV19,ASSIATRGGGADNSPLH
TRBJ1-5,TRBV5-8,ASSKQGWSNQPQH
TRBJ2-7,TRBV4-1,ASSQVTQTYEQY
TRBJ1-5,TRBV19,ASTPRVRGNQPQH
TRBJ2-3,TRBV19,ASSSLAEGSTDTQY
TRBJ2-2,TRBV7-6,ASSHRLAGEVTGELF
TRBJ1-2,TRBV19,ASSLPQGAESDYGYT
TRBJ1-5,TRBV28,ASSVLRGQQPQH
TRBJ2-3,TRBV7-2,ASSLDLRLPADTQY
TRBJ2-5,TRBV6-5,ASRDRVVETQY
TRBJ2-2,TRBV19,ASSISQGLAGELF
TRBJ2-6,TRBV2,ASTRGGPYISGANVLT
TRBJ2-3,TRBV9,ASSVDPVGYRTGGTDTQY
TRBJ1-1,TRBV6-2/TRBV6-3,ASSYGGVGTEAF